The text below deals with one TCR beta chain. Antigen: not known. CDR1 is SQVTM, CDR2 ANQGSEA, per germline. The V gene lost 6 bases and the J gene lost 8 bases, with 11 bases spanning the gap. CDR3 size: 11 residues. This entry comes from a study of cytomegalovirus exposure and HLA in healthy donors. Study-level information: The study's early data release held roughly 90 million unique TCRs from HLA-typed donors. Study-level results: The authors listed 180 or so TCR beta chains as cytomegalovirus-associated. Later examination showed HLA-associated TCR beta chains had greater clonal expansion than equally common others. A later analysis linked about 17,000 TCR beta sequences to HLA alleles at 0.05 false discovery rate.

The PCR made use of 60 Vbeta and 13 Jbeta primers. Data came from immunoSEQ multiplex PCR; TCRdb stores just in-frame clones and leaves some out. The table includes 110,000 to 150,000 clones, roughly four fifths detected once. The sequencing input was PBMCs. V gene TRBV29-1 combines with J gene TRBJ2-1; a possible D gene is TRBD1 (5 bases). This sequence originates from a young man in good health and CMV-seronegative. This CDR3 is CSVDSADEQFF. The CDR3 bases are TGCAGCGTAGACAGTGCAGATGAGCAGTTCTTC.